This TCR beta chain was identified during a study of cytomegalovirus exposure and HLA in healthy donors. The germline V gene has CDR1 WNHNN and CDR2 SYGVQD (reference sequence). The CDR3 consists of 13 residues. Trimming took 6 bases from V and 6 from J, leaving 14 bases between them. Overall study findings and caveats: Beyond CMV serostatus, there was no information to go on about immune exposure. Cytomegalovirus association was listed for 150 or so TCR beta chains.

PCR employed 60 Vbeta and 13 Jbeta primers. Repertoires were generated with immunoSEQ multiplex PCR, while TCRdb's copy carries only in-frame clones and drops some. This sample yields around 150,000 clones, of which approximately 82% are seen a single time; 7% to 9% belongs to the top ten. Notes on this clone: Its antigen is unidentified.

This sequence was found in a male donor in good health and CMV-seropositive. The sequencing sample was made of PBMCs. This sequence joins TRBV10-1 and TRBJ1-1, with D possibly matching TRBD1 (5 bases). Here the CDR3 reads CASRKGAEAEAFF. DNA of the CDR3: TGCGCCAGCAGGAAAGGGGCTGAAGCTGAAGCTTTCTTT.